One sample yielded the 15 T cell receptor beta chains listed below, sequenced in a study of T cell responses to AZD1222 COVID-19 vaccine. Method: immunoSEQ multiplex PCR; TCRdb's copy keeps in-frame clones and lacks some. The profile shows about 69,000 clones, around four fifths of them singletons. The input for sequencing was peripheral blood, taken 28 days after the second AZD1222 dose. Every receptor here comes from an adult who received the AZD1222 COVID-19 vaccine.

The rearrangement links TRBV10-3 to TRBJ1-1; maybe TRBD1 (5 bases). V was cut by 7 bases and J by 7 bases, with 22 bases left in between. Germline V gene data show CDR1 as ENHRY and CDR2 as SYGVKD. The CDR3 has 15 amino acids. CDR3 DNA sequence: TGTGCCATCACCCCACGGGGCAGCCCAGGCGGTGAAGCTTTCTTT. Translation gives CAITPRGSPGGEAFF.

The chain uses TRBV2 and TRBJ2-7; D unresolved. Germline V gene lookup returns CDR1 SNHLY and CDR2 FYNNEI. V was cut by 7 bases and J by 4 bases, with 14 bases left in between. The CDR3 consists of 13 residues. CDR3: CASNWQLRYEQYF. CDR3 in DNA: TGTGCCAGCAATTGGCAGCTTAGGTACGAGCAGTACTTC.

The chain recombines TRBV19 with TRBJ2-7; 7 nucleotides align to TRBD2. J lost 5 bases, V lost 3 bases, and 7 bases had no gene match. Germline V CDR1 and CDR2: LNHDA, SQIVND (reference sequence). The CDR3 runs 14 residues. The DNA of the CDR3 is TGTGCCAGTAGTATCGTGGGAGGGATGGACGAGCAGTACTTC. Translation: CASSIVGGMDEQYF.

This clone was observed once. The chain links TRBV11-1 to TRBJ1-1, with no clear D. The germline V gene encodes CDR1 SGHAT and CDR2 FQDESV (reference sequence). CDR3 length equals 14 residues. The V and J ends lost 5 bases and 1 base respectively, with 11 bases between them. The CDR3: CASSPRTGNTEAFF. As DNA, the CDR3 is TGTGCCAGCAGCCCTCGGACGGGGAACACTGAAGCTTTCTTT.

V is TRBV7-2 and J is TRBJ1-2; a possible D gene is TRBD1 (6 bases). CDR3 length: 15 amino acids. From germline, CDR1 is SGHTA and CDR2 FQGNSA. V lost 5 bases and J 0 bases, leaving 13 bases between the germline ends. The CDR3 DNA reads TGTGCCAGCAGCGACTTAGGGGGGACTAACTATGGCTACACCTTC. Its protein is CASSDLGGTNYGYTF.

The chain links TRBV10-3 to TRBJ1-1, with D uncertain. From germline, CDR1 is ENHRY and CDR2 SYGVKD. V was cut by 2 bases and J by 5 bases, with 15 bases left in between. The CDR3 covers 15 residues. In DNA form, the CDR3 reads TGTGCCATCAGTGAGCCGGACGAGTGGGGAACTGAAGCTTTCTTT. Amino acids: CAISEPDEWGTEAFF.

CDR3 protein: CAISSRGGETQYF. The CDR3 DNA is TGTGCCATCTCCTCTAGGGGGGGGGAGACCCAGTACTTC. The chain employs TRBV2 and TRBJ2-5, with D maybe TRBD2 (7 bases). Germline V gene lookup returns CDR1 SNHLY and CDR2 FYNNEI. The CDR3 contains 13 residues. Trimming cost V 10 bases and J 5 bases, with 17 bases left between them.

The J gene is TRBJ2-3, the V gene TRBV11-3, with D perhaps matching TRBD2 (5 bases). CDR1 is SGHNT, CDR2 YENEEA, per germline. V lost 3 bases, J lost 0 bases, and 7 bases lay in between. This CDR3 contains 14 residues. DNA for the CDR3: TGTGCCAGCAGCTTTACGGGAAGCACAGATACGCAGTATTTT. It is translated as CASSFTGSTDTQYF.

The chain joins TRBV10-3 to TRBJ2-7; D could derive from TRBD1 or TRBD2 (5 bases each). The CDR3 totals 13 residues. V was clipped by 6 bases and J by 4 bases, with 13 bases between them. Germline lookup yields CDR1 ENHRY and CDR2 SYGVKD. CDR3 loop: CAISGTGNYEQYF. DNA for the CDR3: TGTGCCATCAGCGGGACGGGGAATTACGAGCAGTACTTC.

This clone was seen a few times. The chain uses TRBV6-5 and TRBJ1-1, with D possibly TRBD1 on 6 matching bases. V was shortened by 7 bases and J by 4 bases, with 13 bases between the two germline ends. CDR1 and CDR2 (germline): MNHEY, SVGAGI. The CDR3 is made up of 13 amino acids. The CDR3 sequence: CASTLGGSTEAFF. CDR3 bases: TGTGCCAGCACCTTAGGGGGAAGCACTGAAGCTTTCTTT.

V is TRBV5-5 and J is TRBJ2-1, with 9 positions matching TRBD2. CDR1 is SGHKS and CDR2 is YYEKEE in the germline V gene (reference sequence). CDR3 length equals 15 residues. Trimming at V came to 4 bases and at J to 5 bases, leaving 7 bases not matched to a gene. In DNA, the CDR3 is TGTGCCAGCAGCACACGGACTAGCGATAACAATGAGCAGTTCTTC. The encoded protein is CASSTRTSDNNEQFF.

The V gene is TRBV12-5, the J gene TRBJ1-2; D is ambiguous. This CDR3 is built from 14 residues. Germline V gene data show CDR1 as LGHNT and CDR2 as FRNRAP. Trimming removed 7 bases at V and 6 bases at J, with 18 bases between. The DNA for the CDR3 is TGTGCTAGTGCCCCCGCCCCACTCGGACATGGCTACACCTTC. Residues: CASAPAPLGHGYTF.

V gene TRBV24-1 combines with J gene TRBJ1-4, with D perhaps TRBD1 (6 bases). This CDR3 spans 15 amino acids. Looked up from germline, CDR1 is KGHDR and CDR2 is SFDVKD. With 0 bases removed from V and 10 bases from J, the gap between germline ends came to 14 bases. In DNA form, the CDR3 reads TGTGCCACCAGTGATTTGAGGGGGGTGACGGGAAAACTGTTTTTT. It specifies CATSDLRGVTGKLFF.

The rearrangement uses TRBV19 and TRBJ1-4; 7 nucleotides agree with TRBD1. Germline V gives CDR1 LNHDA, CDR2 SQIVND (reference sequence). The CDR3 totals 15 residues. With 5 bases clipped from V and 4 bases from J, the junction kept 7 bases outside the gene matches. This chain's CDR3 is CASSPRGGVNEKLFF. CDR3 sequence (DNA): TGTGCCAGTAGTCCCCGAGGGGGCGTTAATGAAAAACTGTTTTTT.

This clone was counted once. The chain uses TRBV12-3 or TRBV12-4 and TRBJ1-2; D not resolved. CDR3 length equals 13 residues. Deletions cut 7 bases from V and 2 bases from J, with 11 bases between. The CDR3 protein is CASTQRRNYGYTF. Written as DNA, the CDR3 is TGTGCCAGCACCCAACGGAGAAACTATGGCTACACCTTC.